This TCR beta chain was captured in a study of T cells after somatic rescue of genetic block. Sequenced by immunoSEQ multiplex PCR; TCRdb stores in-frame clones only, minus some. The repertoire has roughly 71,000 clones, approximately 91% of them found once; the top ten carry roughly 2.9%. The CDR3 is 16 amino acids. The V gene's germline CDR1 is MGHRA and CDR2 YSYEKL. V shed 4 bases and J 0 bases; nucleotides not matched to a gene: 5. This clonotype was obtained from a man younger than 40. The chain recombines TRBV4-1 with TRBJ2-2; 7 bases line up with TRBD2. Sequencing input: peripheral blood mononuclear cells (PBMCs). Here the CDR3 DNA reads TGCGCCAGCAGCCGAGCGGGATCCTCGAACACCGGGGAGCTGTTTTTT. It codes for CASSRAGSSNTGELFF.